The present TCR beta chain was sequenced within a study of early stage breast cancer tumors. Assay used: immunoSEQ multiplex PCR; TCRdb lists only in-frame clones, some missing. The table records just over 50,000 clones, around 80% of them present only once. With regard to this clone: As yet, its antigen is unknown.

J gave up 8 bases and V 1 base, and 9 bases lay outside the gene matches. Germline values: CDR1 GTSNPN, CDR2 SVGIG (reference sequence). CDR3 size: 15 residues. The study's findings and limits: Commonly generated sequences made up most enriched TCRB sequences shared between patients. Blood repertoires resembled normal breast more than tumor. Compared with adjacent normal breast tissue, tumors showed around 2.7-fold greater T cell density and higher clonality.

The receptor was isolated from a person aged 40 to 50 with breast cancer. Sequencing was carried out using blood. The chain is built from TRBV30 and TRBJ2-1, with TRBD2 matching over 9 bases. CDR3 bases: TGTGCCTGGAGTGCCGGCGCGGGAGGGATATATGAGCAGTTCTTC. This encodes CAWSAGAGGIYEQFF.